The clone carrying this TCR beta chain was detected a few times. This sample is part of a study of T-cell reconstitution after alpha-beta-depleted transplantation in children. V was clipped by 5 bases and J by 2 bases; unmatched bases: 4. This CDR3 region has 14 residues. Preparation of the TCRbeta library involved a method that used unique molecular identifiers. A single record per CDR3 protein comes from TCRdb applying MiXCR to the PCR reads. The top ten clones hold about 4% of a sample with 350,000 to 400,000 distinct CDR3 sequences, 13% of them seen once. The chain recombines TRBV12-3 or TRBV12-4 with TRBJ2-5; the match to TRBD2 covers 8 bases. Sample: PBMCs, taken from the stem cell graft. This clonotype was obtained from a human donor who donated a stem cell graft to a child with Fanconi anemia. DNA for the CDR3: TGTGCCAGCAGTCCGGGGGGGAGGCAAGAGACCCAGTACTTC. Protein sequence: CASSPGGRQETQYF.